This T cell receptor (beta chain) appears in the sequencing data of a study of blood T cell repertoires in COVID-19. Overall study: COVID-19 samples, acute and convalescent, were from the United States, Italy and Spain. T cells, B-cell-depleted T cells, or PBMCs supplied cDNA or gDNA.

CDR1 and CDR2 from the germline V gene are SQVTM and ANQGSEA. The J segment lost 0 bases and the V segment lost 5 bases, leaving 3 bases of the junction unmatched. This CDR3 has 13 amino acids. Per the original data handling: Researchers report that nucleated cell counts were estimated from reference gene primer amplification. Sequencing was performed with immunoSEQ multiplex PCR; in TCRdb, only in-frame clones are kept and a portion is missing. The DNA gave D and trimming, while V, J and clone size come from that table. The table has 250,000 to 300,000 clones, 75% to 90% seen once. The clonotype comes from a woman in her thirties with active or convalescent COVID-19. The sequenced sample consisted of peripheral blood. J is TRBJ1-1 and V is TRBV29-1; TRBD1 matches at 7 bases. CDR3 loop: CSVTGQMNTEAFF. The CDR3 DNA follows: TGCAGCGTTACGGGACAGATGAACACTGAAGCTTTCTTT.